This TCR beta chain was retrieved from a study of beta chain features in type 1 diabetes. General study findings and limits: The naive, central memory and Treg TCRB repertoires showed an apparent similarity that was greater among patients than among healthy donors. Type 1 diabetes patients had fewer VDJ junction insertions and more deletions. Moderate but significant shortening of TCRB CDR3s was recorded in all four CD4+ subsets from Type 1 diabetes patients.

There was one heparinised blood draw per donor, averaging about 110 mL. V was clipped by 6 bases and J by 4 bases, with 16 bases between them. Germline V gene sequence: CDR1 SQVTM, CDR2 ANQGSEA. The CDR3 consists of 14 residues. Expressed TCRB transcripts were sequenced after all isolated RNA was converted to cDNA. Reads from naive, central memory and regulatory T cell samples averaged around 3.5 million. TCRdb's copy holds only in-frame clones and misses some; the assay was immunoSEQ multiplex PCR. The table has hundreds of thousands of clones, about 14% seen once. This clone was seen a handful of times. Its antigen remains unidentified.

This TCR came from a man aged 18 to 35 with type 1 diabetes. Sequencing was carried out using naive CD4+ T cells from blood. The V and J genes are TRBV29-1 and TRBJ2-1; weak D call: TRBD1 (6 bases). Here the CDR3 reads CSVGTGRGYNEQFF. CDR3 nucleotides: TGCAGCGTAGGAACAGGGAGAGGGTACAATGAGCAGTTCTTC.